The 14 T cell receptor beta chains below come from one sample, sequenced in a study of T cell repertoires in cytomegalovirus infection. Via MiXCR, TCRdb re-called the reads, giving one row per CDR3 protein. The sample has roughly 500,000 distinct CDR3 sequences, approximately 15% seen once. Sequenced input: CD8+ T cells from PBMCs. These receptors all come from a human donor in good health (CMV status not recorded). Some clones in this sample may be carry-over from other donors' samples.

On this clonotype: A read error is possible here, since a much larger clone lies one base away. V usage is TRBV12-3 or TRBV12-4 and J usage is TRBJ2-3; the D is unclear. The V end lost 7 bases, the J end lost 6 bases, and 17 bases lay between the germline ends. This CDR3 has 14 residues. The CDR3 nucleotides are TGTGCCAGCATTTCCCAGGTCCTGCGCGATACGCAGTATTTT. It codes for CASISQVLRDTQYF.

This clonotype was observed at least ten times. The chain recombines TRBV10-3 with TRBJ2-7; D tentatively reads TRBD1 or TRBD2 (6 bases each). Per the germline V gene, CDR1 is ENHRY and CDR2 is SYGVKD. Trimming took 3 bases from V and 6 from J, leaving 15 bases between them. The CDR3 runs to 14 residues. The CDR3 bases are TGTGCCATCAGTGACCCAGAGGGGGGCAGCGAGCAGTACTTC. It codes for CAISDPEGGSEQYF.

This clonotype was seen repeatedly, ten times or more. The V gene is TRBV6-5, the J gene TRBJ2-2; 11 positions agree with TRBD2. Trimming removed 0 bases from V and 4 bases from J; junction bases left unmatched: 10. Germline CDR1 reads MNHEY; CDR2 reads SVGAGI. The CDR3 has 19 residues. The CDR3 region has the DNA TGTGCCAGCAGTTACTCCTCTACTAGCGGGAGAGGGGTCACCGGGGAGCTGTTTTTT. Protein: CASSYSSTSGRGVTGELFF.

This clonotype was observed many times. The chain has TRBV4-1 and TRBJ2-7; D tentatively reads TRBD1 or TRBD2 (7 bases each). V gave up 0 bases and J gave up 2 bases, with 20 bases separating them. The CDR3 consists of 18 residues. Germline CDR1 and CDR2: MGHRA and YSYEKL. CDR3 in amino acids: CASSQEIRVGGTAYEQYF. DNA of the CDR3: TGCGCCAGCAGCCAAGAAATTCGAGTGGGGGGGACAGCCTACGAGCAGTACTTC.

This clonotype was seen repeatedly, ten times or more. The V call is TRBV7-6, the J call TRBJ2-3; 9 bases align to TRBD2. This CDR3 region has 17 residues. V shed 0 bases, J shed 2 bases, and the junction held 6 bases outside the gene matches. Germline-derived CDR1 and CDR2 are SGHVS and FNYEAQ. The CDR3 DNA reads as TGTGCCAGCAGCTTAGCTTTGGCTAGCGGGGACACAGATACGCAGTATTTT. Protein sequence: CASSLALASGDTDTQYF. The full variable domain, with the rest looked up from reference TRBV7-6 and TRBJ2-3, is GAGVSQSPRYKVTKRGQDVALRCDPISGHVSLYWYRQALGQGPEFLTYFNYEAQQDKSGLPNDRFSAERPEGSISTLTIQRTEQRDSAMYRCASSLALASGDTDTQYFGPGTRLTVL.

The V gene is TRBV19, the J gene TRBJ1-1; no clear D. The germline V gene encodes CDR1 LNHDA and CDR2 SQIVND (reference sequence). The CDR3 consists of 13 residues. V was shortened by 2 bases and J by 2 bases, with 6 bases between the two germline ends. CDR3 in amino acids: CASSITPNTEAFF. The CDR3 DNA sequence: TGTGCCAGTAGTATAACCCCCAACACTGAAGCTTTCTTT.

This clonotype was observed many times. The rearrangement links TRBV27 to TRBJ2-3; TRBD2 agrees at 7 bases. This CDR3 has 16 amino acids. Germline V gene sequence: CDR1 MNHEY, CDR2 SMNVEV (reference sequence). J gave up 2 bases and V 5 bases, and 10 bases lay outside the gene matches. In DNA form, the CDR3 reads TGTGCCAGCAGTCCCTCCGCGGGGGAGGCCACAGATACGCAGTATTTT. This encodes CASSPSAGEATDTQYF.

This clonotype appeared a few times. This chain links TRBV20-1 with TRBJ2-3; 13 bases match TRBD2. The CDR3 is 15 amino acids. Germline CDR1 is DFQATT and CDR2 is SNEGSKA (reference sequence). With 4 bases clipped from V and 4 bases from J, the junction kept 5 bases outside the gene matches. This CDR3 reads CSATRTSGSADTQYF. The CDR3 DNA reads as TGCAGTGCTACCAGGACTAGCGGGAGTGCAGATACGCAGTATTTT.

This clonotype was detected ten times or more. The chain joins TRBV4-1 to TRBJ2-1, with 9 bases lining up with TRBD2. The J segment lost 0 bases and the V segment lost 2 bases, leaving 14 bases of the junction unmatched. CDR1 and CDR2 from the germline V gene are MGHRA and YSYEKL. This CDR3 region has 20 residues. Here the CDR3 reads CASSQTQREDYRPSYNEQFF. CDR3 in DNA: TGCGCCAGCAGCCAAACCCAGCGGGAGGACTACCGCCCCTCCTACAATGAGCAGTTCTTC.

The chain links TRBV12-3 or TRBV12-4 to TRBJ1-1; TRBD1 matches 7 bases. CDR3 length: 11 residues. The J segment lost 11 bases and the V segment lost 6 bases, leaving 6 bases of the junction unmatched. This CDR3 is CASREGRGAFF. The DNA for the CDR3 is TGTGCCAGCAGAGAGGGCAGGGGGGCTTTCTTT.

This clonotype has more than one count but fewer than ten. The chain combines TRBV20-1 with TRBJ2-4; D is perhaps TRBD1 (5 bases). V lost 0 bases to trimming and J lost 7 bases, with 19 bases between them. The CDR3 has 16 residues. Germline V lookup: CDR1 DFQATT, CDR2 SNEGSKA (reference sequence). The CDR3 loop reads CSARDPTGPKRNIQYF. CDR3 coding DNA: TGCAGTGCTAGAGATCCAACAGGCCCCAAGCGCAACATTCAGTACTTC.

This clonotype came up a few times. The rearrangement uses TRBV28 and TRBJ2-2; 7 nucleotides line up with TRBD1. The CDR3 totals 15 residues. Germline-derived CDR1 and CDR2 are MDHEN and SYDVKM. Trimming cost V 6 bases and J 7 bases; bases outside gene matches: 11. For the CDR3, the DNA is TGTGCCAGCAGAATAGACAGGGCCTTCGGCGGGGAGCTGTTTTTT. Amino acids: CASRIDRAFGGELFF.

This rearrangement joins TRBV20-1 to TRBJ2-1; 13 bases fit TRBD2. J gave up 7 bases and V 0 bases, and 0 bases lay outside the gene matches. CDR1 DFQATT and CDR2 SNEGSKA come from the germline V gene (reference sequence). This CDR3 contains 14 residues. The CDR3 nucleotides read TGCAGTGCTAGAGAACTAGCGGGAGGGAATGAGCAGTTCTTC. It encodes CSARELAGGNEQFF.

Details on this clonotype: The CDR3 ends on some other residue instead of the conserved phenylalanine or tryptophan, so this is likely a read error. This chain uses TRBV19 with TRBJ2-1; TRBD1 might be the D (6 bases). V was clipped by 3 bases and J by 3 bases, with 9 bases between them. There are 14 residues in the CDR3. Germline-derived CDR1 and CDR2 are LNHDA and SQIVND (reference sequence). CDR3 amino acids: CASSILDSYNEQFL. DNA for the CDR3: TGTGCCAGTAGTATCTTGGACAGCTACAATGAGCAGTTCTTA.